This T cell receptor (beta chain) was sequenced in a study of CD8 T cells in Susac syndrome. Roughly 0.45 to 1 ug RNA was reverse transcribed with random hexamers. From the immunoSEQ multiplex PCR reads, TCRdb called clonotypes with MiXCR, one entry per CDR3 protein. The table includes 300,000 or so distinct CDR3 sequences, about 91% detected once. This clonotype was sampled from a human donor with multiple sclerosis. The sample consisted of CD4+ T cells from PBMCs.

CDR3 DNA sequence: TGTGCCAGCAGTGCAGGCTCGATGAACACTGAAGCTTTCTTT. Translating it yields CASSAGSMNTEAFF. The chain employs TRBV25-1 and TRBJ1-1; D gene ambiguous. Per the germline V gene, CDR1 is MGHDK and CDR2 is SYGVNS. CDR3 length equals 14 residues. V lost 4 bases, J lost 0 bases, and 9 bases lay in between.